The 16 T cell receptor beta chains reported below all come from one sample, sequenced in a study of lymphopenia after photon versus proton radiotherapy. The table came from immunoSEQ multiplex PCR; TCRdb's copy has only in-frame clones and leaves some out. The sample has roughly 30,000 clones, 81% seen once. The specimen comprised peripheral blood, sampled from a patient treated with photon-based radiotherapy. These receptors were obtained from a man aged 50 or older with gastric cancer.

About this clone: One end of the junction varies from germline; a read error may be responsible. The chain combines TRBV15 with TRBJ1-4; possible D gene TRBD1, 5 bases. The CDR3 loop spans 16 amino acids. CDR1 LNHNV and CDR2 YYDKDF come from the germline V gene (reference sequence). The CDR3 DNA reads TGTGCCACCAGCAGAGATCCCCCCAGGGACGGTGGAAAAATGTTTTTT. This codes for CATSRDPPRDGGKMFF.

This chain links TRBV10-3 with TRBJ1-5; D gene uncertain. With 4 bases removed from V and 0 bases from J, the gap between germline ends came to 10 bases. CDR1 and CDR2 (germline): ENHRY, SYGVKD. The CDR3 loop spans 15 amino acids. The CDR3 spells CAISGGSHSNQPQHF. The CDR3 nucleotides are TGTGCCATCAGTGGCGGCAGCCATAGCAATCAGCCCCAGCATTTT.

Only one count was recorded for this clone. The V call is TRBV7-9, the J call TRBJ2-2; TRBD1 aligns across 9 bases. The CDR3 runs to 17 residues. Germline-derived CDR1 and CDR2 are SEHNR and FQNEAQ (reference sequence). Unmatched junction bases numbered 9, after V lost 6 bases and J lost 1 base. CDR3 protein: CASSSLQGAENTGELFF. CDR3 sequence (DNA): TGTGCCAGCAGTAGCCTACAGGGGGCGGAGAACACCGGGGAGCTGTTTTTT.

The V gene is TRBV18, the J gene TRBJ1-2, with D uncertain. V was clipped by 5 bases and J by 2 bases, with 6 bases between them. Germline V gives CDR1 KGHSH, CDR2 LQKENI. The CDR3 is 12 residues long. The CDR3 spells CASSTDNYGYTF. CDR3 coding DNA: TGTGCCAGCTCAACAGACAACTATGGCTACACCTTC.

The chain links TRBV11-2 to TRBJ2-7, with 8 bases identical to TRBD2. Germline V gene lookup returns CDR1 SGHAT and CDR2 FQNNGV. V was pared by 5 bases and J by 5 bases, with 8 bases of the junction left unmatched. The CDR3 is made up of 14 amino acids. As DNA, the CDR3 is TGTGCCAGCAGCCCAGGACTAGCCTTTGACGAGCAGTACGTC. Translating gives CASSPGLAFDEQYV.

The chain's CDR3 is CASVKDRGLSGANVLTF. The CDR3 DNA is TGTGCCAGCGTTAAAGATCGGGGGCTCTCTGGGGCCAACGTCCTGACTTTC. The chain carries TRBV7-8 and TRBJ2-6; D possibly matches TRBD1 or TRBD2 (6 bases each). This CDR3 comprises 17 residues. Germline V gene data show CDR1 as SGHVS and CDR2 as FQNEAQ. Trimming took off 8 bases at V and 0 bases at J, with 17 bases between the two ends.

The J gene is TRBJ2-7, the V gene TRBV6-1; D not certain. The germline V gene encodes CDR1 MNHNS and CDR2 SASEGT. CDR3 size: 15 residues. V was shortened by 2 bases and J by 4 bases, with 15 bases between the two germline ends. The CDR3, as DNA: TGTGCCAGCAGTGAATTGGCAGGTTCTGGGTACGAGCAGTACGTC. Encoded protein: CASSELAGSGYEQYV.

This chain uses TRBV19 with TRBJ1-5, with D possibly being TRBD1 (6 bases). Germline V CDR1 and CDR2: LNHDA, SQIVND (reference sequence). Trimming left V 7 bases short and J 8 bases short, with 15 bases between. There are 13 residues in the CDR3. CDR3 in DNA: TGTGCCAGTACTGGGGGGGGCAGGGAGCCCCAGCATTTT. Protein product: CASTGGGREPQHF.

The chain is built from TRBV1 and TRBJ2-6; whether TRBD1, the table's D call, matches the DNA was not checked. TRBV1 is labeled a pseudogene. The CDR3 consists of 17 residues. The CDR3 nucleotides read TGCACCGCGGCCGGTCGGACAGGAGTTGCTGGGGCCAACGTCCTGACTTTC. Protein sequence: CTAAGRTGVAGANVLTF.

V gene TRBV7-8 combines with J gene TRBJ2-2; D uncertain. Germline lookup yields CDR1 SGHVS and CDR2 FQNEAQ. Trimming removed 1 base from V and 0 bases from J, with 6 bases in between. CDR3 length equals 15 residues. CDR3 sequence reads: CASSLGFANTGELFF. The CDR3 DNA reads TGTGCCAGCAGCTTAGGATTCGCGAACACCGGGGAGCTGTTTTTT.

This clone was counted only a few times. The chain couples TRBV18 to TRBJ2-2, with D possibly matching TRBD1 (6 bases). Germline CDR1 KGHSH, CDR2 LQKENI. V shed 3 bases and J shed 2 bases, with 10 bases lying between them. This CDR3 has 15 amino acids. The CDR3 loop is CASSPLRGNTGELFF. CDR3 nucleotides: TGTGCCAGCTCACCGCTCAGGGGAAACACCGGGGAGCTGTTTTTT.

This chain connects TRBV7-9 to TRBJ2-3; 7 positions agree with TRBD1. Germline V lookup: CDR1 SEHNR, CDR2 FQNEAQ (reference sequence). Unmatched junction bases numbered 6, after V lost 4 bases and J lost 5 bases. The CDR3 loop spans 14 amino acids. In nucleotides, the CDR3 is TGTGCCAGCAGCTCCTCACAGGGGATAGATACGCAGTATTTT. Protein product: CASSSSQGIDTQYF.

The V and J genes are TRBV7-9 and TRBJ1-6; D is unclear. The CDR3 is made up of 13 amino acids. The germline gives CDR1 SEHNR, CDR2 FQNEAQ (reference sequence). V lost 2 bases, J lost 12 bases, and 11 bases lay in between. CDR3 region: CASSLIPGGPLHF. DNA for the CDR3: TGTGCCAGCAGCTTAATCCCCGGAGGACCCCTCCACTTT.

The chain combines TRBV2 with TRBJ1-2, with 7 nucleotides matching TRBD1. This CDR3 is 15 amino acids long. V was pared by 3 bases and J by 3 bases, with 7 bases of the junction left unmatched. In germline, CDR1 is SNHLY, CDR2 FYNNEI. The CDR3 loop reads CASSDSRGRYYGYTF. The CDR3 DNA reads TGTGCCAGCAGTGACAGTAGGGGGCGCTACTATGGCTACACCTTC.

The rearrangement joins TRBV21-1 to TRBJ1-5. TRBV21-1 is an annotated pseudogene. The CDR3 extends over 16 amino acids. As DNA, the CDR3 is TGTGCCAGCAGCAAAGTGTACGCCGGGGGGAATCAGCCCCAGCATTTT. Protein: CASSKVYAGGNQPQHF.

V is TRBV15 and J is TRBJ2-2; no definite D call. The CDR3 is 16 amino acids. The germline gives CDR1 LNHNV, CDR2 YYDKDF (reference sequence). V gave up 1 base and J gave up 0 bases, with 9 bases separating them. CDR3 region: CATSRVWAANTGELFF. CDR3 coding DNA: TGTGCCACCAGCAGAGTTTGGGCGGCGAACACCGGGGAGCTGTTTTTT.